These 26 T cell receptor beta chains were all obtained from the same sample, sequenced in a study of blood T cell repertoires in COVID-19. Produced via immunoSEQ multiplex PCR; TCRdb's table is partial and in-frame only. The table includes more than 300,000 clones, 70% to 90% detected once. Material for sequencing was PBMCs or T cells enriched from blood (not recorded which). Every receptor here comes from a woman aged 30 to 39 who had recovered from COVID-19.

This chain links TRBV5-6 with TRBJ2-7, with TRBD1 as a possible D gene (5 bases). V lost 2 bases, J lost 3 bases, and 18 bases lay in between. This CDR3 has 16 residues. Germline V CDR1 and CDR2: SGHDT, YYEEEE. CDR3 in DNA: TGTGCCAGCAGCTTACTTCAGGGCCAGGGCGTCTACGAGCAGTACTTC. Protein product: CASSLLQGQGVYEQYF.

The chain employs TRBV28 and TRBJ2-7; 10 bases agree with TRBD1. The CDR3 sequence is 12 residues long. V was clipped by 11 bases and J by 2 bases; unmatched bases: 3. Germline lookup yields CDR1 MDHEN and CDR2 SYDVKM. The CDR3 sequence is CAGGTGAYEQYF. CDR3 sequence (DNA): TGTGCCGGCGGGACAGGGGCCTACGAGCAGTACTTC.

This sequence joins TRBV7-2 and TRBJ2-3, with 7 bases aligning to TRBD2. Trimming removed 5 bases from V and 0 bases from J; junction bases left unmatched: 2. Germline V gives CDR1 SGHTA, CDR2 FQGNSA. CDR3 length equals 14 residues. The CDR3 region has the DNA TGTGCCAGCAGCCGGGACTACAGCACAGATACGCAGTATTTT. Protein product: CASSRDYSTDTQYF.

The chain combines TRBV6-5 with TRBJ1-4, with D perhaps TRBD1 (5 bases). This CDR3 region has 15 residues. Trimming pared 2 bases from V and 8 bases from J, leaving 15 bases between. Germline V gene sequence: CDR1 MNHEY, CDR2 SVGAGI. CDR3 sequence reads: CASSYEGTRGEKLFF. In nucleotides, the CDR3 is TGTGCCAGCAGTTACGAGGGCACCCGGGGGGAAAAACTGTTTTTT.

The chain carries TRBV5-6 and TRBJ2-7; 9 nucleotides line up with TRBD1. V dropped 4 bases and J dropped 1; count of bases not matched to a gene: 6. Germline CDR1 SGHDT, CDR2 YYEEEE. The CDR3 contains 15 residues. The CDR3 DNA is TGTGCCAGCAGCCCGACGGACAGGGGTTCCTACGAGCAGTACTTC. Translating it yields CASSPTDRGSYEQYF.

The chain uses TRBV12-3 or TRBV12-4 and TRBJ2-7; D is perhaps TRBD1 (6 bases). The CDR3 is 13 amino acids. Trimming removed 6 bases at V and 2 bases at J, with 11 bases between. The CDR3 region has the DNA TGTGCCAGCAGCGGGGACATCCCCTACGAGCAGTACTTC. Translation: CASSGDIPYEQYF.

This clone was detected once. This chain joins TRBV27 and TRBJ2-1, with D tentatively TRBD2 (7 bases). Germline lookup yields CDR1 MNHEY and CDR2 SMNVEV (reference sequence). The CDR3 spans 12 residues. The V gene lost 6 bases and the J gene lost 9 bases, with 12 bases spanning the gap. CDR3 amino acids: CASSRGAGEQFF. DNA for the CDR3: TGTGCCAGCAGCCGGGGGGCGGGTGAGCAGTTCTTC.

The chain employs TRBV19 and TRBJ1-1; 8 bases map to TRBD1. Germline assignment: CDR1 LNHDA and CDR2 SQIVND (reference sequence). CDR3 length: 12 residues. The V segment lost 7 bases and the J segment 7 bases; nucleotides outside the gene matches: 5. CDR3 nucleotides: TGTGCCAGTATCCAGGGGGCGGGTGAAGCTTTCTTT. Its protein product is CASIQGAGEAFF.

This chain uses TRBV2 with TRBJ1-3; D perhaps matches TRBD1 (6 bases). Trimming removed 0 bases from V and 12 bases from J, with 12 bases in between. The CDR3 runs 13 residues. In germline, CDR1 is SNHLY, CDR2 FYNNEI. Here the CDR3 DNA reads TGTGCCAGCAGTGAAGCGCGAGTGGGACACATATATTTT. It encodes CASSEARVGHIYF.

V gene TRBV5-4 combines with J gene TRBJ2-2; D is possibly TRBD1 (6 bases). Per germline, CDR1 SGHNT and CDR2 YYREEE (reference sequence). The CDR3 spans 18 residues. V was clipped by 0 bases and J by 2 bases, with 17 bases between them. CDR3 DNA sequence: TGTGCCAGCAGCTTGGCCCCAGGGGTAGTGGGAAACACCGGGGAGCTGTTTTTT. Its translation: CASSLAPGVVGNTGELFF.

The gene calls are TRBV6-5 and TRBJ1-2; TRBD1 is a possible D gene (5 bases). V was clipped by 6 bases and J by 2 bases, with 10 bases between them. The germline CDR1 and CDR2 sequences are MNHEY and SVGAGI. There are 13 residues in the CDR3. The CDR3 DNA reads as TGTGCCAGCAGGACGACAGAAAACTATGGCTACACCTTC. Encoded protein: CASRTTENYGYTF.

This clone was found once. The V and J genes are TRBV15 and TRBJ1-1; D not certain. V lost 3 bases and J 6 bases, leaving 8 bases between the germline ends. This CDR3 has 12 residues. CDR1 and CDR2 from the germline V gene are LNHNV and YYDKDF (reference sequence). The CDR3 DNA reads as TGTGCCACCAGCAGTGGTCGGTCTGAAGCTTTCTTT. Translation: CATSSGRSEAFF.

The chain employs TRBV27 and TRBJ1-5; D remains unclear. Germline V gives CDR1 MNHEY, CDR2 SMNVEV (reference sequence). The V and J ends lost 5 bases and 5 bases respectively, with 13 bases between them. The length of the CDR3 is 14 residues. The CDR3 DNA is TGTGCCAGCAGTCCCTATCGAGTCGATCAGCCCCAGCATTTT. Translating it yields CASSPYRVDQPQHF.

The rearrangement links TRBV19 to TRBJ1-1; possible D gene TRBD1, 5 bases. CDR3 length equals 13 residues. V shed 3 bases and J shed 7 bases, with 12 bases lying between them. Germline CDR1 and CDR2: LNHDA and SQIVND (reference sequence). The CDR3 here is CASSIRRESEAFF. CDR3 DNA: TGTGCCAGTAGTATTCGCAGGGAAAGTGAAGCTTTCTTT.

The rearrangement joins TRBV6-5 to TRBJ2-1; 10 nucleotides align to TRBD1. The V segment lost 4 bases and the J segment 5 bases; nucleotides outside the gene matches: 8. Looked up from germline, CDR1 is MNHEY and CDR2 is SVGAGI. This CDR3 has 16 amino acids. CDR3 nucleotides: TGTGCCAGCAGTTCCCAAGCCGGGACAGGGGACAATGAGCAGTTCTTC. Translating it yields CASSSQAGTGDNEQFF.

This chain joins TRBV2 and TRBJ1-1; D is possibly TRBD1 (5 bases). Germline V gene lookup returns CDR1 SNHLY and CDR2 FYNNEI. The CDR3 has 14 residues. V shed 4 bases and J shed 0 bases, with 9 bases lying between them. CDR3: CASSGQPMNTEAFF. The CDR3, as DNA: TGTGCCAGCAGTGGACAGCCCATGAACACTGAAGCTTTCTTT.

V usage is TRBV7-6 and J usage is TRBJ2-6; tentative D call: TRBD2 (6 bases). The CDR3 runs 15 residues. Germline CDR1 reads SGHVS; CDR2 reads FNYEAQ. Trimming removed 2 bases from V and 1 base from J, with 6 bases in between. The CDR3 nucleotides read TGTGCCAGCAGCTTACTAGCGTCTGGGGCCAACGTCCTGACTTTC. Translating gives CASSLLASGANVLTF.

CDR3 residues: CASSQVGTEVEKLFF. The CDR3 DNA sequence: TGTGCCAGCAGCCAAGTCGGGACAGAGGTGGAAAAACTGTTTTTT. The chain uses TRBV3-1 (or the pseudogene TRBV3-2) and TRBJ1-4, with 7 nucleotides matching TRBD1. V shed 1 base, J shed 8 bases, and the junction held 7 bases outside the gene matches. CDR3 size: 15 residues. The germline gives CDR1 LGHDT, CDR2 YNNKEL (reference sequence).

This clone was counted a single time. The chain recombines TRBV30 with TRBJ2-7, with TRBD1 matching over 7 bases. V shed 3 bases, J shed 6 bases, and the junction held 5 bases outside the gene matches. The CDR3 runs 12 residues. Looked up from germline, CDR1 is GTSNPN and CDR2 is SVGIG (reference sequence). The CDR3 is CAWSIGTAEQYF. CDR3 bases: TGTGCCTGGAGCATAGGGACAGCCGAGCAGTACTTC.

The chain uses TRBV11-1 and TRBJ2-5, with D possibly TRBD2 on 7 matching bases. This CDR3 has 15 residues. V was clipped by 4 bases and J by 7 bases, with 19 bases between them. Germline V gene lookup returns CDR1 SGHAT and CDR2 FQDESV (reference sequence). CDR3 in amino acids: CASSSTGGERGTQYF. The CDR3 DNA is TGTGCCAGCAGCTCTACGGGGGGCGAAAGAGGGACCCAGTACTTC.

A remark on this clone: The junction differs from germline at one of its ends, possibly a read error. The rearrangement uses TRBV3-1 (or the pseudogene TRBV3-2) and TRBJ2-3; maybe TRBD2 (6 bases). Germline lookup yields CDR1 LGHDT and CDR2 YNNKEL (reference sequence). The length of the CDR3 is 17 residues. The CDR3: CASSQGMGGGTTDTQYF. Written as DNA, the CDR3 is TGTGCCAGCAGTCAAGGGATGGGTGGGGGGACCACAGATACGCAGTATTTT.

The chain employs TRBV5-5 and TRBJ1-2; no clear D. Germline V gene sequence: CDR1 SGHKS, CDR2 YYEKEE (reference sequence). This CDR3 comprises 15 residues. V lost 0 bases to trimming and J lost 4 bases, with 13 bases between them. As DNA, the CDR3 is TGTGCCAGCAGCTTGGTCCCTCAGGACTCCTATGGCTACACCTTC. It is translated as CASSLVPQDSYGYTF.

This chain uses TRBV13 with TRBJ1-5; D gene unclear. The germline V and J ends were trimmed by 0 bases and 5 bases, with 14 bases remaining between them. The germline CDR1 and CDR2 sequences are PRHDT and FYEKMQ (reference sequence). CDR3 size: 16 residues. The CDR3 region is CASSLGSSVQDQPQHF. CDR3 bases: TGTGCCAGCAGCTTAGGGTCATCGGTTCAGGATCAGCCCCAGCATTTT. The variable domain in full, completed from reference TRBV13 and TRBJ1-5, reads AAGVIQSPRHLIKEKRETATLKCYPIPRHDTVYWYQQGPGQDPQFLISFYEKMQSDKGSIPDRFSAQQFSDYHSELNMSSLELGDSALYFCASSLGSSVQDQPQHFGDGTRLSIL.

This clone was found a few times. This chain joins TRBV4-2 and TRBJ1-2; D is unclear. The germline V and J ends were trimmed by 0 bases and 6 bases, with 11 bases remaining between them. The germline V gene encodes CDR1 LGHNA and CDR2 YNFKEQ. The CDR3 extends over 14 amino acids. CDR3 sequence: CASSQDTGYHGYTF. The CDR3 nucleotides are TGTGCCAGCAGCCAAGATACGGGATATCATGGCTACACCTTC.

The rearrangement joins TRBV3-1 (or the pseudogene TRBV3-2) to TRBJ2-7; D uncertain. Trimming cost V 1 base and J 5 bases, with 9 bases left between them. Germline V gives CDR1 LGHDT, CDR2 YNNKEL (reference sequence). The CDR3 consists of 13 residues. The CDR3 bases are TGTGCCAGCAGCCAAGGCCTAGTTCACGAGCAGTACTTC. This gives the protein CASSQGLVHEQYF.

The CDR3 nucleotides read TGTGCCAGCAGTGATATCTGGACTAGCGGGGGCCTGAGCTCCTACAATGAGCAGTTCTTC. This codes for CASSDIWTSGGLSSYNEQFF. The genes are TRBV6-2 or TRBV6-3 and TRBJ2-1; the match to TRBD2 covers 13 bases. CDR3 length: 20 residues. J lost 0 bases, V lost 5 bases, and 13 bases had no gene match. CDR1 MNHEY and CDR2 SVGEGT come from the germline V gene.